These 5 T cell receptor beta chains were all obtained from the same sample, sequenced in a study of T cell repertoires in cytomegalovirus infection. Each CDR3 protein gets one entry after TCRdb re-called the reads with MiXCR. The table shows about 900,000 distinct CDR3 sequences, with approximately 31% occurring only once. Their antigens remain unidentified. The sample consisted of cultured CD8+ T cells from PBMCs, taken from culture after CMV antigen stimulation. The source of these receptors is a human donor in good health (CMV status not recorded). Some clones in this sample may be carry-over from other donors' samples.

The chain combines TRBV10-3 with TRBJ2-2, with TRBD1 matching 8 bases. The CDR3 contains 14 residues. The V segment lost 8 bases and the J segment 7 bases; nucleotides outside the gene matches: 9. Germline V gene lookup returns CDR1 ENHRY and CDR2 SYGVKD. The CDR3 DNA is TGTGCCATCTGGCCGGACAGGGCTGGCGGGGAGCTGTTTTTT. Its protein is CAIWPDRAGGELFF.

This clonotype has a handful of counts. This rearrangement joins TRBV19 to TRBJ1-1; 7 positions agree with TRBD1. The CDR3 covers 13 residues. Germline-derived CDR1 and CDR2 are LNHDA and SQIVND (reference sequence). After removal of 4 bases from V and 5 bases from J, the junction contained 4 bases not matched to a gene. CDR3 DNA: TGTGCCAGTAGTACGACAGGGTATACTGAAGCTTTCTTT. It translates to CASSTTGYTEAFF.

The gene calls are TRBV25-1 and TRBJ1-2; D gene unclear. V lost 0 bases, J lost 2 bases, and 7 bases lay in between. This CDR3 is built from 14 residues. The germline V gene has CDR1 MGHDK and CDR2 SYGVNS. The CDR3 is CASSEYAVNYGYTF. In nucleotides, the CDR3 is TGTGCCAGCAGTGAATATGCAGTGAACTATGGCTACACCTTC.

The chain recombines TRBV20-1 with TRBJ2-1; 12 bases fit TRBD2. The CDR3 spans 15 residues. The trim removed 7 bases at V and 3 bases at J, leaving 7 bases unmatched. Per the germline V gene, CDR1 is DFQATT and CDR2 is SNEGSKA (reference sequence). The CDR3 here is CSGTGLAGGYNEQFF. CDR3 coding DNA: TGCAGTGGAACGGGACTAGCGGGCGGCTACAATGAGCAGTTCTTC.

This clonotype was seen more than once but under ten times. This chain uses TRBV15 with TRBJ1-1, with 8 bases lining up with TRBD1. Germline CDR1 and CDR2: LNHNV and YYDKDF (reference sequence). V was pared by 5 bases and J by 4 bases, with 9 bases of the junction left unmatched. The CDR3 has 15 residues. CDR3: CATSAPQGAITEAFF. CDR3 in DNA: TGTGCCACCAGCGCCCCGCAGGGGGCAATCACTGAAGCTTTCTTT.